A selection of T cell receptor beta chains follows, all from one sample in a study of T-cell memory formation after mild COVID-19. Each CDR3 protein gets one entry after TCRdb re-called the 5' RACE reads with MiXCR. The sample lists a few hundred thousand distinct CDR3 sequences, roughly 14% occurring once. Sequencing used PBMCs or a T cell subset sorted from them (not recorded which). The receptors here all came from a man aged 18 to 35 who had mild COVID-19 (a few samples of this study predate the infection). Cell type and time point are not known. The CDR3 runs from the conserved cysteine through the conserved F or W. The order of the fields is V gene, J gene, D gene, clone size, CDR3 DNA, CDR3 protein. D genes are given only for firm matches. Size is omitted from some rows. Given values are once, few, many or a class for expanded clones.

TRBV20-1	TRBJ1-3	NA	NA	TGCAGTGCTAGAGGAGCTAACTCTGGAAACACCATATATTTT	CSARGANSGNTIYF
TRBV7-2	TRBJ2-1	NA	many	TGTGCCAGCAGCCTCAACTCGAACCTCTACAATGAGCAGTTCTTC	CASSLNSNLYNEQFF
TRBV20-1	TRBJ2-1	TRBD1	NA	TGCAGTGCCACTCGTCATAGGGGGCCGCTAGAGCAGTTCTTC	CSATRHRGPLEQFF
TRBV18	TRBJ1-6	NA	NA	TGTGCCAGCTCACCACAGGGGCCTGGGAATTCACCCCTCCACTTT	CASSPQGPGNSPLHF
TRBV25-1	TRBJ1-2	NA	NA	TGTGCCAGCAGGGAGCGGGGCCCGGGCTACACCTTC	CASRERGPGYTF
TRBV6-5	TRBJ2-7	NA	NA	TGTGCCAGCAGTTACTCGATGATGACGCTCTACGAGCAGTACTTC	CASSYSMMTLYEQYF
TRBV27	TRBJ2-3	TRBD2	NA	TGTGCCAGCAGTTTACACCCACTAGCGGGGGGAAATACGCAGTATTTT	CASSLHPLAGGNTQYF
TRBV4-3	TRBJ2-5	TRBD2	NA	TGCGCCAGCAGCCAACAGACTAGCGGGTCTCGAGAGACCCAGTACTTC	CASSQQTSGSRETQYF
TRBV3-1	TRBJ2-7	TRBD2	NA	TGTGCCAGCAGCGATTCTAGCGGGGGATCGGAAAACGAGCAGTACTTC	CASSDSSGGSENEQYF
TRBV5-5	TRBJ1-4	NA	NA	TGTGCCAGCAGATCGACCGCCGGTTGGGGAAATGAAAAACTGTTTTTT	CASRSTAGWGNEKLFF
TRBV7-2	TRBJ2-1	NA	few	TGTGCCAGCAGCGCAGGGAATGCGTATGAGCAGTTCTTC	CASSAGNAYEQFF
TRBV6-5	TRBJ2-7	NA	NA	TGTGCCAGCAGGCCATTCGGCCCCTACGAGCAGTACTTC	CASRPFGPYEQYF
TRBV2	TRBJ1-2	NA	NA	TGTGCCAGCAGTGAGAACTTCGTTAACTATGGCTACACCTTC	CASSENFVNYGYTF
TRBV2	TRBJ2-2	TRBD1	few	TGTGCCAGCAGCCCAGGGGGGACAGGGTGGACAGGGGAGCTGTTTTTT	CASSPGGTGWTGELFF
TRBV7-2	TRBJ1-1	NA	NA	TGTGCCAGCAGCTTAGCGCTGTCGGCAGACACTGAAGCTTTCTTT	CASSLALSADTEAFF
TRBV7-9	TRBJ1-6	NA	many	TGTGCCAGCAGCTCCCTTCTCCAACGGAATAATTCACCCCTCCACTTT	CASSSLLQRNNSPLHF
TRBV6-6	TRBJ2-3	NA	few	TGTGCCAGCGGGGTATCAGATACGCAGTATTTT	CASGVSDTQYF
TRBV29-1	TRBJ2-3	NA	few	TGCAGCGTTGAAGGGGATACGCAGTATTTT	CSVEGDTQYF
TRBV5-1	TRBJ1-5	TRBD1	NA	TGCGCCAGCAGCTTGACTACAGGGGGCAATCAGCCCCAGCATTTT	CASSLTTGGNQPQHF
TRBV5-1	TRBJ2-3	NA	few	TGCGCCAGCAATCTCGGGGTAGATACGCAGTATTTT	CASNLGVDTQYF
TRBV6-2/TRBV6-3	TRBJ1-1	NA	few	TGTGCCAGCAGTCCAGTCAGGGACACTGAAGCTTTCTTT	CASSPVRDTEAFF
TRBV2	TRBJ2-3	NA	few	TGTGCCAGCATAAATACAGAGAGCACAGATACGCAGTATTTT	CASINTESTDTQYF
TRBV3-1	TRBJ2-5	NA	NA	TGTGCCAGCAGCCAAGGCCTGGGCAGGAGGGGTCCAGAGACCCAGTACTTC	CASSQGLGRRGPETQYF
TRBV2	TRBJ1-2	NA	NA	TGTGCCAGCAGTGGGGATTTTAACTATGGCTACACCTTC	CASSGDFNYGYTF
TRBV10-3	TRBJ2-1	TRBD1	few	TGTGCAATGGGACAGGGCGGCAATGAGCAGTTCTTC	CAMGQGGNEQFF
TRBV20-1	TRBJ2-1	TRBD2	few	TGCAGTGCTAGAAGTAGCGGGGGGGCCTTAAATAATGAGCAGTTCTTC	CSARSSGGALNNEQFF
TRBV12-3/TRBV12-4	TRBJ2-5	TRBD2	NA	TGTGCCAGCAGCGGCGGGGGGGGATTCCAAGAGACCCAGTACTTC	CASSGGGGFQETQYF
TRBV6-5	TRBJ2-2	NA	NA	TGTGCCAGCAGTTACCTTCAGGGAACCGGGGAGCTGTTTTTT	CASSYLQGTGELFF
TRBV29-1	TRBJ2-5	TRBD2	NA	TGCAGCGTCAAGGGTCTAGCGGGGGGGAACCAAGAGACCCAGTACTTC	CSVKGLAGGNQETQYF
TRBV2	TRBJ2-3	NA	few	TGTGCCAGCATGTTCACAGATACGCAGTATTTT	CASMFTDTQYF
TRBV12-3/TRBV12-4	TRBJ1-6	NA	many	TGTGCCAGCACGGACGGGGCCCTTAATTCACCCCTCCACTTT	CASTDGALNSPLHF
TRBV10-2	TRBJ2-1	TRBD2	NA	TGCGCCAGCAATGGAGCGGGGGGGGCTTACAATGAGCAGTTCTTC	CASNGAGGAYNEQFF
TRBV20-1	TRBJ1-1	NA	few	TGCAGCGCGTACTTGAACACTGAAGCTTTCTTT	CSAYLNTEAFF
TRBV4-1	TRBJ1-1	NA	few	TGCGCCAGCTTGGCCGCTTTCTTT	CASLAAFF
TRBV5-1	TRBJ2-7	NA	NA	TGCGCCAGCAGCTTGTCAGGGAGTGAGCAGTACTTC	CASSLSGSEQYF
TRBV5-1	TRBJ2-2	TRBD1	NA	TGCGCCAGTAAGGACAGGGACGCGAACACCGGGGAGCTGTTTTTT	CASKDRDANTGELFF
TRBV6-5	TRBJ2-1	NA	NA	TGTGCCAGCAGTTACTCTCCGACGGATGAGCAGTTCTTC	CASSYSPTDEQFF
TRBV7-9	TRBJ2-1	NA	NA	TGTGCCAGCAGCTTTGGACAGGCGGGGTACAATGAGCAGTTCTTC	CASSFGQAGYNEQFF
TRBV9	TRBJ2-7	TRBD2	few	TGTGCCAGCTCCCCCGCCGGGGGGAGCTCCTACGAGCAGTACTTC	CASSPAGGSSYEQYF
TRBV6-2/TRBV6-3	TRBJ2-5	NA	few	TGTGCCCACGGGGCAACGGAGACCCAGTACTTC	CAHGATETQYF
TRBV2	TRBJ2-5	NA	NA	TGTGCCAGCCGAACGGACGGACAAGAGACCCAGTACTTC	CASRTDGQETQYF
TRBV2	TRBJ2-5	NA	few	TGTGCCAGCACCAGGACCCGAGGGGAGACCCAGTACTTC	CASTRTRGETQYF
TRBV4-2	TRBJ2-4	NA	few	TGTGCCAGCAGCCCCGCTAGGGTCCGGGGCCGGGCCAAAAACATTCAGTACTTC	CASSPARVRGRAKNIQYF
TRBV7-2	TRBJ1-2	NA	NA	TGTGCCAGCAGCACCCAGGGTTGGGCTAACTATGGCTACACCTTC	CASSTQGWANYGYTF
TRBV4-1	TRBJ2-5	NA	NA	TGCGCCAGCAGCCAAGGATCTGTCCCCCAAGAGACCCAGTACTTC	CASSQGSVPQETQYF
TRBV6-6	TRBJ1-5	NA	few	TGTGCCAGCAGTTTGCGGGGGGCCCCGAATCAGCCCCAGCATTTT	CASSLRGAPNQPQHF
TRBV24-1	TRBJ2-2	NA	few	TGTGCCACCAGTGACCCCCTTCTGCCCGGGGAGCTGTTTTTT	CATSDPLLPGELFF
TRBV19	TRBJ2-1	NA	many	TGTGCCAGTAGTTTACGAATTGATGAGCAGTTCTTC	CASSLRIDEQFF
TRBV24-1	TRBJ1-4	NA	NA	TGTGCCACCAGTGACAACACCGCAACTAATGAAAAACTGTTTTTT	CATSDNTATNEKLFF
TRBV5-5	TRBJ2-4	NA	few	TGTGCCAGCAGTGGCGGGACAGAAAACATTCAGTACTTC	CASSGGTENIQYF
TRBV18	TRBJ1-2	NA	few	TGTGCCAGCTCACCACACTTGGACGGCTACACCTTC	CASSPHLDGYTF
TRBV6-2/TRBV6-3	TRBJ2-1	NA	few	TGTGCCATCCCCGGGGCCCTATACAATGAGCAGTTCTTC	CAIPGALYNEQFF
TRBV7-6	TRBJ1-6	NA	few	TGTGCCAGCAGCTTAGCCCCACAGGGCTATTCAAATAATTCACCCCTCCACTTT	CASSLAPQGYSNNSPLHF